What follows is one TCR beta chain and its context. CDR1 is SGHTA and CDR2 is FQGNSA in the germline V gene. The V gene lost 1 base and the J gene lost 5 bases, with 18 bases spanning the gap. The CDR3 spans 16 residues. This specimen comes from a study of cytomegalovirus exposure and HLA in healthy donors. PCR used 60 Vbeta primers and 13 Jbeta primers. Measured with immunoSEQ multiplex PCR; TCRdb has only the in-frame clones, and not every one. Of about 160,000 clones in the sample, approximately 84% are singletons; the top ten hold 1% to 1.5%. This chain links TRBV7-2 with TRBJ2-7, with a weak D call TRBD2 (5 bases). Source material: PBMCs. The clonotype originates from a man over 45 in good health and CMV-seropositive. DNA for the CDR3: TGTGCCAGCAGCTTAGTAGCGAGTTCGGGGATGAACGAGCAGTACTTC. This encodes CASSLVASSGMNEQYF.